Below, 8 T cell receptor beta chains from the same sample are listed, as sequenced in a study of blood T cells in healthy people across ages. The second PCR ran roughly 7 to 12 cycles with a sample-barcoded 5' primer and J-beta primers. In TCRdb, the 5' RACE reads were re-called with MiXCR into one record per CDR3 protein. The sample includes around 1.7 million distinct CDR3 sequences, over 25% of them seen just once. The sequenced sample was blood. The receptors derive from a woman in her thirties in good health.

The chain recombines TRBV18 with TRBJ2-7; 8 bases line up with TRBD1. Germline values: CDR1 KGHSH, CDR2 LQKENI. V shed 6 bases and J 5 bases; nucleotides not matched to a gene: 6. This CDR3 is built from 13 residues. The CDR3 loop reads CASSTGGPDEQYF. The CDR3 bases are TGTGCCAGCTCCACAGGGGGTCCGGACGAGCAGTACTTC.

The chain couples TRBV30 to TRBJ1-2; D uncertain. This CDR3 region has 12 residues. Germline lookup yields CDR1 GTSNPN and CDR2 SVGIG (reference sequence). Trimming took off 4 bases at V and 4 bases at J, with 10 bases between the two ends. The CDR3 DNA is TGTGCCTGGAACGTTGGGTTCTATGGCTACACCTTC. It translates to CAWNVGFYGYTF.

The V gene is TRBV30, the J gene TRBJ2-1; D possibly uses TRBD1 or TRBD2 (5 bases each). CDR3 length: 13 residues. Trimming stripped 2 bases from V and 9 bases from J, with 14 bases between. Germline V CDR1 and CDR2: GTSNPN, SVGIG (reference sequence). CDR3 amino acids: CAWSFPGGTEQFF. CDR3 coding DNA: TGTGCCTGGAGTTTCCCTGGGGGTACTGAGCAGTTCTTC. The full variable domain, with the rest looked up from reference TRBV30 and TRBJ2-1, is SQTIHQWPATLVQPVGSPLSLECTVEGTSNPNLYWYRQAAGRGLQLLFYSVGIGQISSEVPQNLSASRPQDRQFILSSKKLLLSDSGFYLCAWSFPGGTEQFFGPGTRLTVL.

This clonotype was counted a few times. The chain is built from TRBV9 and TRBJ1-2; D is unclear. The V end was cut by 0 bases, the J end by 8 bases, with 11 bases between. The CDR3 covers 13 residues. Per the germline V gene, CDR1 is SGDLS and CDR2 is YYNGEE. The CDR3 DNA is TGTGCCAGCAGCGTAGCCGGGGATAAAGGCTACACCTTC. Translation gives CASSVAGDKGYTF. Full variable domain (outside the CDR3, taken from reference TRBV9 and TRBJ1-2): DSGVTQTPKHLITATGQRVTLRCSPRSGDLSVYWYQQSLDQGLQFLIQYYNGEERAKGNILERFSAQQFPDLHSELNLSSLELGDSALYFCASSVAGDKGYTFGSGTRLTVV.

This clonotype has more than one count but fewer than ten. This chain uses TRBV30 with TRBJ1-2; 8 bases are shared with TRBD1. The CDR3 has 13 amino acids. CDR1 is GTSNPN and CDR2 is SVGIG in the germline V gene (reference sequence). V trimming: 2 bases; J trimming: 9 bases; junction bases outside the gene matches: 8. The CDR3 DNA is TGTGCCTGGAGTAAAGGACAGGGTGATCGCTACACCTTC. Residues: CAWSKGQGDRYTF.

V and J are TRBV18 and TRBJ2-1; D is undetermined. Germline assignment: CDR1 KGHSH and CDR2 LQKENI. Trimming removed 1 base from V and 4 bases from J, with 8 bases in between. The CDR3 has 14 residues. The CDR3 sequence: CASSPLSRYNEQFF. DNA for the CDR3: TGTGCCAGCTCACCACTCTCGCGATACAATGAGCAGTTCTTC.

Comments on this clonotype: A read error may account for a junction end that differs from germline. The chain recombines TRBV3-1 with TRBJ2-1; TRBD2 aligns across 16 bases. CDR3 length: 16 amino acids. Germline loops: CDR1 LGHDT, CDR2 YNNKEL (reference sequence). CDR3 amino acids: CACSRGLAGGRDEQFF. In DNA, the CDR3 is TGTGCCTGCAGCCGGGGACTAGCGGGGGGGCGCGATGAGCAGTTCTTC.

The V and J genes are TRBV5-5 and TRBJ1-1; weak D call: TRBD1 (6 bases). CDR1 is SGHKS, CDR2 YYEKEE, per germline (reference sequence). This CDR3 is built from 14 residues. The V end was cut by 5 bases, the J end by 1 base, with 12 bases between. The CDR3 sequence is CASSGGGGNTEAFF. CDR3 in DNA: TGTGCCAGCAGTGGAGGGGGAGGGAACACTGAAGCTTTCTTT.